The rows below give T cell receptor beta chains drawn from one sample of a study of shared clonotypes between healthy human individuals. Assay: immunoSEQ multiplex PCR; the TCRdb copy retains only in-frame clones and omits some. This sample has about 2.2 million clones, with 93% found just once. The sequenced material came from naive CD8+ T cells from PBMCs. The receptors come from a man aged 18 to 30 in good health. Some clones in this sample may be carry-over from other donors' samples. The CDR3 runs from the conserved cysteine through the conserved F or W. Not every row has a clone size; where given, it reads once, few, many or a size class.

J: TRBJ2-7
V: TRBV6-1
size: NA
CDR3: CATHGGQGAYEQYF

J: TRBJ2-7
V: TRBV2
size: NA
CDR3: CASSSPRAISYEQYF

J: TRBJ2-5
V: TRBV9
size: NA
CDR3: CASSVYSGPINEETQYF

J: TRBJ2-3
V: TRBV5-6
size: NA
CDR3: CASSSSGPRTKLDTQYF

J: TRBJ2-7
V: TRBV2
size: NA
CDR3: CASRERTGRFWEQYF

J: TRBJ2-1
V: TRBV9
size: NA
CDR3: CASSVGAREATYNEQFF

J: TRBJ2-3
V: TRBV7-9
size: NA
CDR3: CASSSQGVTDTQYF

J: TRBJ2-5
V: TRBV9
size: once
CDR3: CASSVGRSRHQETQYF

J: TRBJ2-2
V: TRBV19
size: NA
CDR3: CASSMELFTNTGELFF

J: TRBJ2-7
V: TRBV13
size: NA
CDR3: CASRLRGNYEQYF

J: TRBJ2-4
V: TRBV7-9
size: NA
CDR3: CASSGPGGIPKNIQYF

J: TRBJ2-3
V: TRBV7-6
size: NA
CDR3: CASSPSLAGVTDTQYF

J: TRBJ2-3
V: TRBV7-9
size: NA
CDR3: CASSPGAGHKDTQYF

J: TRBJ1-1
V: TRBV4-1
size: NA
CDR3: CASSQGFTEAFF

J: TRBJ2-1
V: TRBV9
size: NA
CDR3: CASSVAVTYTYNEQFF

J: TRBJ2-7
V: TRBV28
size: NA
CDR3: CASSSIVAGARNEQYF

J: TRBJ2-2
V: TRBV7-9
size: NA
CDR3: CASSAELGLNTGELFF

J: TRBJ2-7
V: TRBV5-8
size: once
CDR3: CASRRARAYEQYF

J: TRBJ2-1
V: TRBV27
size: NA
CDR3: CASSLGGSSYNEQFF

J: TRBJ2-7
V: TRBV7-2
size: once
CDR3: CASSLALGVEQYF

J: TRBJ1-2
V: TRBV27
size: NA
CDR3: CASRGTGVGFNYGYTF

J: TRBJ2-5
V: TRBV6-1
size: NA
CDR3: CASSEFNIGPGQETQYF

J: TRBJ1-3
V: TRBV5-1
size: NA
CDR3: CASSLALSWGAPGNTIYF

J: TRBJ1-1
V: TRBV6-5
size: NA
CDR3: CASRTTRGVYTEAFF

J: TRBJ1-3
V: TRBV5-1
size: NA
CDR3: CASSLRQGASSGNTIYF

J: TRBJ2-1
V: TRBV7-9
size: NA
CDR3: CASSPPSGRALDEQFF

J: TRBJ1-2
V: TRBV28
size: NA
CDR3: CASSLIDWGSTHYGYTF

J: TRBJ1-2
V: TRBV7-9
size: NA
CDR3: CASTGPGSSYSGYTF

J: TRBJ2-3
V: TRBV7-9
size: NA
CDR3: CASGLHTDTQYF

J: TRBJ2-3
V: TRBV2
size: NA
CDR3: CASSLAPSGRFADTQYF

J: TRBJ1-2
V: TRBV5-1
size: NA
CDR3: CASTAEGRGLYGYTF

J: TRBJ2-1
V: TRBV7-9
size: NA
CDR3: CASSGGQTPYNEQFF

J: TRBJ2-7
V: TRBV30
size: NA
CDR3: CAWSVDSGPYEQYF

J: TRBJ1-4
V: TRBV5-1
size: NA
CDR3: CASSFTSQGTGEKLFF

J: TRBJ2-7
V: TRBV6-5
size: NA
CDR3: CASRRPDTTYEQYF

J: TRBJ2-5
V: TRBV6-1
size: NA
CDR3: CASSPTVTQETQYF